The rows below give T cell receptor beta chains drawn from one sample of a study of shared clonotypes between healthy human individuals. Method: immunoSEQ multiplex PCR; TCRdb's copy keeps in-frame clones and lacks some. The sample shows under 1,900,000 clones, about 98.5% of them seen only once. Sequences were obtained from naive CD4+ T cells sorted from blood. The source of these receptors is a man younger than 45 in good health. The CDR3 runs from the conserved cysteine through the conserved F or W. Clone size is stated in some rows and not others, as once, few, many or a class when expanded.

>TRBJ2-1|TRBV10-1|.
CASSLGWGYNEQFF
>TRBJ2-2|TRBV7-6|.
CASSSQAPEAGVTGELFF
>TRBJ1-1|TRBV7-9|.
CASSLVLMNTEAFF
>TRBJ1-2|TRBV7-9|.
CASSLARSGYGYTF
>TRBJ2-5|TRBV27|once
CASSSGLGTQYF
>TRBJ2-7|TRBV11-2|.
CASSLVRGATYEQYF
>TRBJ2-1|TRBV5-4|.
CASSLARGDEQFF
>TRBJ2-7|TRBV10-3|.
CAIRNSQQGYEQYF
>TRBJ1-2|TRBV29-1|.
CSVDPGGGSASNYGYTF
>TRBJ1-2|TRBV6-1|.
CASSPDRPYGYTF
>TRBJ2-3|TRBV5-1|.
CASSYSGGSTDTQYF
>TRBJ2-7|TRBV5-5|.
CASSVGQVAYEQYF
>TRBJ1-2|TRBV28|.
CASKPGTGAYGYTF
>TRBJ2-7|TRBV5-6|once
CASSLAAGEQYF
>TRBJ1-4|TRBV5-6|.
CASSFSSGREKLFF
>TRBJ2-1|TRBV28|once
CASRKGTSPLYNEQFF
>TRBJ2-7|TRBV4-3|.
CASSQEGFGEQYF
>TRBJ2-7|TRBV2|.
CASTPVGPYEQYF
>TRBJ1-2|TRBV2|.
CASTLLQGADYGYTF
>TRBJ2-2|TRBV6-6|.
CASSPTGDTGELFF
>TRBJ2-7|TRBV14|.
CASSPERQSYEQYF
>TRBJ2-1|TRBV9|.
CASSVLVDNEQFF
>TRBJ2-1|TRBV6-5|.
CASSPRWGYNEQFF
>TRBJ1-1|TRBV29-1|.
CSVLVRGQREEAFF
>TRBJ2-7|TRBV28|.
CASSLRDYEQYF
>TRBJ2-2|TRBV27|.
CASRHSGVATNTGELFF
>TRBJ1-2|TRBV7-9|.
CASSSSPGTDYGYTF
>TRBJ2-2|TRBV28|.
CASSFMAGNTGELFF
>TRBJ2-1|TRBV6-5|.
CASSYSPGGFYNEQFF
>TRBJ2-5|TRBV10-2|.
CASSEWEGTIAETQYF
>TRBJ1-2|TRBV18|.
CASSPAGQDLYGYTF
>TRBJ2-3|TRBV7-9|.
CASSFRPADTQYF
>TRBJ2-5|TRBV2|.
CASSPLETQYF
>TRBJ2-1|TRBV5-1|.
CASSQTSGHEQFF
>TRBJ2-3|TRBV5-4|.
CASSFPAGPGPDTQYF
>TRBJ2-3|TRBV28|.
CASSLVSGFSTDTQYF
>TRBJ1-2|TRBV6-1|once
CASSEGVSNAYNYGYTF
>TRBJ2-6|TRBV18|.
CASSPFSGDGANVLTF
>TRBJ2-7|TRBV30|.
CAWSRRGSGSYEQYF
>TRBJ2-1|TRBV19|.
CASSIVSGGEQFF
>TRBJ2-7|TRBV14|.
CASSHSGIGEQYF
>TRBJ2-7|TRBV5-4|.
CASSPGKGVYEQYF
>TRBJ2-7|TRBV6-1|.
CASTIGTGDYEQYF
>TRBJ1-2|TRBV14|.
CASSQNFGGYTF
>TRBJ2-1|TRBV5-1|once
CASSLDLAGVPFF
>TRBJ1-1|TRBV29-1|once
CSVRQGRPTEAFF
>TRBJ2-3|TRBV9|.
CASSVASRSDTQYF
>TRBJ2-7|TRBV28|once
CASSLKVYEQYF
>TRBJ2-6|TRBV5-6|.
CASSLAGDSGANVLTF
>TRBJ2-2|TRBV6-5|.
CASSFVMVNTGELFF